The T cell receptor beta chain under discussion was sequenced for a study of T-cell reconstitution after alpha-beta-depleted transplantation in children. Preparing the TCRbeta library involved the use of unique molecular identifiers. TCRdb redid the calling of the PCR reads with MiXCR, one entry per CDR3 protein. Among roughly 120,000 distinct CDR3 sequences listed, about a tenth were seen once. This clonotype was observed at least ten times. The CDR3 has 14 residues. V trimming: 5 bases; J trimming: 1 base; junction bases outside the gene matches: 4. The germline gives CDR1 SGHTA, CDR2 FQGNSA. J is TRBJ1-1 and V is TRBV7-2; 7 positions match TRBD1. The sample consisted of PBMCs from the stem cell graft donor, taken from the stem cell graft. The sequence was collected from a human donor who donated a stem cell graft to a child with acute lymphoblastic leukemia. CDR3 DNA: TGTGCCAGCAGCATTAGACAGGGGAACACTGAAGCTTTCTTT. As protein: CASSIRQGNTEAFF.